These T cell receptor beta chains were read from a single sample in a study of blood T cell repertoires in COVID-19. TCRdb's copy holds only in-frame clones and misses some; the assay was immunoSEQ multiplex PCR. The data hold 300,000 to 450,000 clones, with roughly 87% observed a single time. Sequenced sample: PBMCs or T cells enriched from blood (not recorded which). The receptors originated from a woman aged 25 to 39 who had recovered from COVID-19. The CDR3 runs from the conserved cysteine through the conserved F or W. A D gene is named only where the DNA matches it firmly. Size tells how often a clone was seen (once, few, many) or the class of an expanded clone, and some rows leave it out.

NA	TRBV27	TRBJ2-1	TRBD2	CASSSGLAGNEQFF	TGTGCCAGCAGTTCTGGACTAGCTGGGAATGAGCAGTTCTTC
NA	TRBV7-8	TRBJ2-3	NA	CASSTKSGLGDTQYF	TGTGCCAGCAGCACCAAGTCCGGACTGGGAGATACGCAGTATTTT
NA	TRBV10-1	TRBJ2-7	NA	CASSEGSEQYF	TGCGCCAGCAGTGAGGGTAGCGAGCAGTACTTC
NA	TRBV19	TRBJ1-3	TRBD1	CASSRRTGQSSGNTIYF	TGTGCCAGTAGTCGACGGACAGGGCAGAGCTCTGGAAACACCATATATTTT
few	TRBV19	TRBJ1-5	NA	CASSIYNQPQHF	TGTGCCAGTAGTATATACAATCAGCCCCAGCATTTT
NA	TRBV6-5	TRBJ2-3	NA	CASDTRTDTQYF	TGTGCCAGCGACACCCGCACAGATACGCAGTATTTT
NA	TRBV2	TRBJ1-6	NA	CASSEGMAGNSPLHF	TGTGCCAGCAGTGAAGGAATGGCAGGGAATTCACCCCTCCACTTT
NA	TRBV30	TRBJ1-6	TRBD1	CAWRELGQGRNSPLHF	TGTGCCTGGAGGGAGCTTGGACAGGGGAGAAATTCACCCCTCCACTTT
NA	TRBV28	TRBJ2-3	TRBD2	CASSPPAGGPQLNEDTQYF	TGTGCCAGCAGTCCCCCCGCGGGGGGGCCTCAGTTAAACGAAGATACGCAGTATTTT
NA	TRBV29-1	TRBJ2-2	TRBD2	CSGRNFTGGIAGELFF	TGCAGCGGGAGGAACTTCACGGGGGGGATCGCCGGGGAGCTGTTTTTT
NA	TRBV5-8	TRBJ1-1	NA	CASSPAKMRMNTEAFF	TGTGCCAGCAGCCCAGCGAAAATGAGGATGAACACTGAAGCTTTCTTT
NA	TRBV5-1	TRBJ2-1	TRBD2	CASSFETSGVNEQFF	TGCGCCAGCAGCTTTGAAACTAGCGGGGTTAATGAGCAGTTCTTC
NA	TRBV21-1	TRBJ2-1	NA	CASSAGRRRDRGHREQFF	TGTGCCAGCAGCGCGGGACGAAGAAGGGACAGGGGGCATCGAGAGCAGTTCTTC
NA	TRBV19	TRBJ1-1	TRBD1	CASSRDRRYTEAFF	TGTGCCAGTAGTAGGGACAGGCGATACACTGAAGCTTTCTTT
NA	TRBV19	TRBJ2-1	NA	CASGRRSSYNEQFF	TGTGCCTCCGGCCGGCGGAGCTCCTACAATGAGCAGTTCTTC
NA	TRBV28	TRBJ2-5	TRBD2	CASSLWGTSDPQYF	TGTGCCAGCAGTTTATGGGGGACTAGCGACCCTCAGTACTTC
once	TRBV10-3	TRBJ2-7	TRBD2	CAIRETSGEQYF	TGTGCCATCCGAGAGACTAGCGGCGAGCAGTACTTC
NA	TRBV3-1/TRBV3-2	TRBJ2-3	NA	CASSLLPRADTQYF	TGTGCCAGCAGCCTTCTACCTCGGGCAGATACGCAGTATTTT
NA	TRBV5-4	TRBJ1-2	NA	CASSSRTETNYGYTF	TGTGCCAGCAGCTCGCGGACAGAGACTAACTATGGCTACACCTTC
NA	TRBV7-9	TRBJ1-6	NA	CASSLRDSPLHF	TGTGCCAGCAGCTTAAGAGATTCACCCCTCCACTTT
once	TRBV5-1	TRBJ2-2	TRBD1	CASSLAGQGKFGELFF	TGCGCCAGCAGCTTGGCAGGACAGGGTAAATTCGGGGAGCTGTTTTTT
once	TRBV9	TRBJ2-3	NA	CASSVSLLSTDTQYF	TGTGCCAGCAGCGTATCCCTCCTCAGCACAGATACGCAGTATTTT
NA	TRBV5-1	TRBJ2-7	NA	CASSPGLLSYEQYF	TGCGCCAGCAGCCCGGGACTTCTCTCCTACGAGCAGTACTTC
NA	TRBV7-8	TRBJ1-5	NA	CASSSQFRWGGQPQHF	TGTGCCAGCAGCTCCCAATTCCGCTGGGGAGGCCAGCCCCAGCATTTT
NA	TRBV19	TRBJ2-2	TRBD1	CAGGTGVNTGELFF	TGTGCCGGGGGGACAGGGGTTAACACCGGGGAGCTGTTTTTT
NA	TRBV27	TRBJ2-7	TRBD1	CASSPGTGPSYEQYF	TGTGCCAGCAGTCCCGGGACAGGCCCCTCCTACGAGCAGTACTTC
NA	TRBV4-2	TRBJ2-7	TRBD1	CASSPGQGTPYEQYF	TGTGCCAGCAGCCCGGGACAGGGGACTCCCTACGAGCAGTACTTC
NA	TRBV7-9	TRBJ1-1	TRBD1	CASSSAQGAEAFF	TGTGCCAGCAGCTCTGCACAGGGGGCTGAAGCTTTCTTT
NA	TRBV5-4	TRBJ1-4	TRBD1	CASSRQGGQNEKLFF	TGTGCCAGCAGCCGACAGGGAGGCCAAAATGAAAAACTGTTTTTT
NA	TRBV28	TRBJ2-7	TRBD1	CASSTASGQGIVDEQYF	TGTGCCAGCAGTACTGCCTCCGGACAGGGGATCGTGGACGAGCAGTACTTC
NA	TRBV3-1/TRBV3-2	TRBJ2-1	TRBD2	CASSQVGGVSYNEQFF	TGTGCCAGCAGCCAAGTTGGGGGGGTATCATACAATGAGCAGTTCTTC
NA	TRBV24-1	TRBJ2-5	NA	CATSEPLGAGTQYF	TGTGCCACCAGTGAGCCCCTAGGGGCCGGGACCCAGTACTTC
NA	TRBV11-2	TRBJ2-7	NA	CASSSTGDAGYEQYF	TGTGCCAGCAGCTCCACGGGAGACGCTGGCTACGAGCAGTACTTC
NA	TRBV4-1	TRBJ2-7	TRBD1	CASSRGTGEGYEQYF	TGCGCCAGCAGCCGTGGGACAGGGGAAGGGTACGAGCAGTACTTC
NA	TRBV29-1	TRBJ2-3	NA	CSGRVRLTTDTQYF	TGCAGCGGGAGGGTGAGACTTACCACAGATACGCAGTATTTT
once	TRBV5-1	TRBJ2-1	TRBD2	CASSLDSPGRGYEQFF	TGCGCCAGCAGCTTGGATTCCCCAGGGAGGGGATATGAGCAGTTCTTC
NA	TRBV12-3/TRBV12-4	TRBJ1-2	NA	CASSTQYGYTF	TGTGCCAGCAGTACCCAGTATGGCTACACCTTC
NA	TRBV2	TRBJ1-2	NA	CASRGGANYGYTF	TGTGCCAGCCGGGGAGGGGCTAACTATGGCTACACCTTC
NA	TRBV24-1	TRBJ2-1	TRBD1	CATSDPQGSSYNEQFF	TGTGCCACCAGTGACCCACAGGGGAGCTCCTACAATGAGCAGTTCTTC
many	TRBV15	TRBJ2-7	TRBD1	CATSSDRESGEQYF	TGTGCCACCAGCAGCGACAGGGAGTCAGGGGAGCAGTACTTC
NA	TRBV2	TRBJ2-1	TRBD2	CASSGAGRVYEQFF	TGTGCCAGCAGTGGGGCCGGGAGGGTTTATGAGCAGTTCTTC
NA	TRBV29-1	TRBJ2-7	NA	CSVEAGEPYEQYF	TGCAGCGTTGAAGCGGGGGAACCCTACGAGCAGTACTTC
NA	TRBV28	TRBJ2-7	TRBD1	CASRPGTGGSYEQYF	TGTGCCAGCAGGCCCGGGACAGGGGGAAGCTACGAGCAGTACTTC
NA	TRBV5-8	TRBJ1-5	TRBD1	CASSPGTGFSSDQPQHF	TGTGCCAGCAGCCCAGGGACAGGGTTTAGTAGTGATCAGCCCCAGCATTTT
NA	TRBV7-2	TRBJ1-1	TRBD1	CASSRKLGGAGTEAFF	TGTGCCAGCAGTCGAAAGCTAGGGGGCGCCGGCACTGAAGCTTTCTTT